The 21 T cell receptor beta chains below all came from one sample that was sequenced in a study of T cells after yellow fever vaccination. MiXCR, run by TCRdb on the 5' RACE reads, gives a single entry per CDR3 protein. There are some 600,000 distinct CDR3 sequences in the sample; around an eighth occur only once, and under 15% lies in the top ten. The specimen was PBMCs, collected on the day of the yellow fever booster vaccination. Receptors originate from a man between 25 and 39 years old who received the YFV17D yellow fever vaccine.

The chain combines TRBV19 with TRBJ2-2, with 8 bases fitting TRBD1. This CDR3 comprises 12 residues. Trimming cost V 5 bases and J 13 bases; bases outside gene matches: 6. Germline V gene lookup returns CDR1 LNHDA and CDR2 SQIVND (reference sequence). The CDR3 DNA reads TGTGCCAGTAGTCTCGGACAGGGAGTGCTGTTTTTT. Translating gives CASSLGQGVLFF.

This chain connects TRBV18 to TRBJ2-5; TRBD2 agrees at 14 bases. CDR1 is KGHSH, CDR2 LQKENI, per germline. V trimming: 5 bases; J trimming: 5 bases; junction bases outside the gene matches: 4. The CDR3 runs 15 residues. The CDR3 loop reads CASSSGTSGSETQYF. CDR3 bases: TGTGCCAGCTCATCCGGGACTAGCGGGAGTGAGACCCAGTACTTC.

This clonotype has a handful of counts. The rearrangement uses TRBV5-1 and TRBJ2-3; 9 bases agree with TRBD2. The V and J ends lost 4 bases and 1 base, in that order; junction bases with no gene match: 7. This CDR3 is built from 16 residues. Germline lookup yields CDR1 SGHRS and CDR2 YFSETQ. The CDR3 nucleotides are TGCGCCAGCAGCCCACGACTAGCGGCTCGCACAGATACGCAGTATTTT. It yields the protein CASSPRLAARTDTQYF. The entire variable domain, with the rest obtained from reference TRBV5-1 and TRBJ2-3, is as follows: KAGVTQTPRYLIKTRGQQVTLSCSPISGHRSVSWYQQTPGQGLQFLFEYFSETQRNKGNFPGRFSGRQFSNSRSEMNVSTLELGDSALYLCASSPRLAARTDTQYFGPGTRLTVL.

The chain has TRBV24-1 and TRBJ2-3; TRBD2 aligns across 8 bases. Trimming at V came to 4 bases and at J to 4 bases, leaving 9 bases not matched to a gene. This CDR3 is 16 amino acids long. Germline-derived CDR1 and CDR2 are KGHDR and SFDVKD. This CDR3 is CATSDPGGAIADTQYF. The CDR3 nucleotides are TGTGCCACCAGTGACCCCGGGGGGGCTATCGCAGATACGCAGTATTTT.

This clonotype was observed a handful of times. This rearrangement joins TRBV7-2 to TRBJ1-2; TRBD1 matches at 9 bases. From germline, CDR1 is SGHTA and CDR2 FQGNSA. The CDR3 is 15 amino acids. V shed 5 bases and J 8 bases; nucleotides not matched to a gene: 12. The CDR3 sequence is CASSPPPGQGEGYTF. Written as DNA, the CDR3 is TGTGCCAGCAGCCCCCCCCCGGGACAGGGCGAAGGCTACACCTTC.

The chain uses TRBV30 and TRBJ2-7, with TRBD2 as a possible D gene (6 bases). This CDR3 is built from 12 residues. Germline values: CDR1 GTSNPN, CDR2 SVGIG (reference sequence). V shed 2 bases and J shed 5 bases, with 10 bases lying between them. CDR3 nucleotide sequence: TGTGCCTGGAGTAGTTGGGGGGACGAGCAGTACTTC. It is translated as CAWSSWGDEQYF.

The chain is built from TRBV3-1 and TRBJ1-6; 7 bases are a match to TRBD1. The CDR3 has 16 amino acids. J gave up 3 bases and V 2 bases, and 4 bases lay outside the gene matches. In germline, CDR1 is LGHDT, CDR2 YNNKEL (reference sequence). CDR3 in amino acids: CASSQRQGLYNSPLHF. The CDR3 DNA reads as TGTGCCAGCAGCCAACGACAGGGCCTCTATAATTCACCCCTCCACTTT.

This clonotype has a handful of counts. V gene TRBV7-6 combines with J gene TRBJ1-1; TRBD1 is a possible D gene (6 bases). Germline V gene sequence: CDR1 SGHVS, CDR2 FNYEAQ. Trimming took off 4 bases at V and 1 base at J, with 16 bases between the two ends. This CDR3 contains 16 residues. Written as DNA, the CDR3 is TGTGCCAGCAGCTCACCCGGGGGCAGCCAGAACACTGAAGCTTTCTTT. It yields the protein CASSSPGGSQNTEAFF.

The chain has TRBV29-1 and TRBJ1-4; TRBD1 aligns across 7 bases. V shed 6 bases and J 5 bases; nucleotides not matched to a gene: 9. Germline CDR1 is SQVTM and CDR2 is ANQGSEA. This CDR3 has 14 amino acids. CDR3 bases: TGCAGCGTGGCCTCCGGGACAGCGAATGAAAAACTGTTTTTT. The encoded protein is CSVASGTANEKLFF.

This clonotype has just a few counts. The chain recombines TRBV6-5 with TRBJ2-3; TRBD2 agrees at 10 bases. The CDR3 is 16 amino acids. After removal of 2 bases from V and 3 bases from J, the junction contained 5 bases not matched to a gene. Germline CDR1 MNHEY, CDR2 SVGAGI. CDR3 protein: CASSYQSLAGTDTQYF. The CDR3 coding sequence is TGTGCCAGCAGTTACCAGTCACTAGCGGGGACAGATACGCAGTATTTT.

This sequence joins TRBV20-1 and TRBJ2-3; 7 bases match TRBD2. Germline CDR1 and CDR2: DFQATT and SNEGSKA (reference sequence). V dropped 6 bases and J dropped 0; count of bases not matched to a gene: 9. The CDR3 is 15 amino acids. Here the CDR3 DNA reads TGCAGTGCCACGCGCCCTAGCGGAAGCACAGATACGCAGTATTTT. It specifies CSATRPSGSTDTQYF.

This clonotype was counted many times. V and J are TRBV4-3 and TRBJ1-2; D perhaps matches TRBD1 (6 bases). The CDR3 runs to 16 residues. V lost 0 bases and J lost 3, with 14 bases in between. Germline assignment: CDR1 LGHNA and CDR2 YSLEER. The CDR3 DNA sequence: TGCGCCAGCAGCCAAGACTCAGGGGTTCTTCACTATGGCTACACCTTC. This translates into CASSQDSGVLHYGYTF.

Regarding this clonotype: A read error may produce the germline difference seen at one junction end. V and J are TRBV2 and TRBJ1-4, with unresolved D. The germline V gene encodes CDR1 SNHLY and CDR2 FYNNEI. This CDR3 spans 17 amino acids. The CDR3 reads CAISFQLGTATNEKLFF. DNA of the CDR3: TGTGCCATCAGTTTTCAGCTAGGTACGGCAACTAATGAAAAACTGTTTTTT.

CDR3 sequence reads: CASKEWASGKSKNIQYF. Here the CDR3 DNA reads TGTGCCAGCAAAGAGTGGGCTAGCGGGAAATCCAAAAACATTCAGTACTTC. The V and J genes are TRBV27 and TRBJ2-4; 9 bases fit TRBD2. Unmatched junction bases numbered 12, after V lost 7 bases and J lost 2 bases. This CDR3 comprises 17 residues. Germline loops: CDR1 MNHEY, CDR2 SMNVEV (reference sequence).

V usage is TRBV14 and J usage is TRBJ1-1; 9 nucleotides align to TRBD1. The CDR3 is 12 amino acids. Germline loops: CDR1 SGHDN, CDR2 FVKESK. Trimming removed 4 bases from V and 11 bases from J; junction bases left unmatched: 5. CDR3 amino acids: CASSRDRVLAFF. The CDR3 bases are TGTGCCAGCAGCCGGGACAGGGTTTTGGCTTTCTTT.

This chain links TRBV20-1 with TRBJ2-7; 14 bases are a match to TRBD2. This CDR3 spans 17 amino acids. Germline V gives CDR1 DFQATT, CDR2 SNEGSKA (reference sequence). J gave up 3 bases and V 5 bases, and 12 bases lay outside the gene matches. This CDR3 is CSAPGTSGRSNIYEQYF. Here the CDR3 DNA reads TGCAGTGCTCCCGGGACTAGCGGGAGATCGAATATCTACGAGCAGTACTTC.

V usage is TRBV11-2 and J usage is TRBJ2-3; TRBD2 matches 7 bases. The CDR3 length is 18 residues. The J segment lost 5 bases and the V segment lost 5 bases, leaving 19 bases of the junction unmatched. Germline V gene sequence: CDR1 SGHAT, CDR2 FQNNGV. CDR3 residues: CASSPLKRSGNTGDTQYF. The DNA for the CDR3 is TGTGCCAGCAGCCCGCTTAAAAGGAGCGGGAATACGGGAGATACGCAGTATTTT.

V usage is TRBV29-1 and J usage is TRBJ2-2; tentatively, D is TRBD2 (5 bases). V lost 7 bases and J 0 bases, leaving 9 bases between the germline ends. CDR1 SQVTM and CDR2 ANQGSEA come from the germline V gene. The CDR3 totals 13 residues. The CDR3 DNA is TGCAGCGCCGGACTTACGAACACCGGGGAGCTGTTTTTT. It encodes CSAGLTNTGELFF.

V usage is TRBV9 and J usage is TRBJ2-3; 7 nucleotides line up with TRBD2. Trimming took 1 base from V and 4 from J; bases not matched to a gene: 6. Germline V gene data show CDR1 as SGDLS and CDR2 as YYNGEE. This CDR3 comprises 15 residues. This CDR3 is CASSVRTSGADTQYF. The CDR3 nucleotides read TGTGCCAGCAGCGTACGGACCAGCGGGGCAGATACGCAGTATTTT. Looking up the rest from reference TRBV9 and TRBJ2-3 gives the full variable domain: DSGVTQTPKHLITATGQRVTLRCSPRSGDLSVYWYQQSLDQGLQFLIQYYNGEERAKGNILERFSAQQFPDLHSELNLSSLELGDSALYFCASSVRTSGADTQYFGPGTRLTVL.

The J gene is TRBJ2-7, the V gene TRBV7-9; D may correspond to TRBD1 or TRBD2 (6 bases each). Trimming stripped 7 bases from V and 0 bases from J, with 16 bases between. The germline gives CDR1 SEHNR, CDR2 FQNEAQ (reference sequence). The CDR3 runs 15 residues. In DNA form, the CDR3 reads TGTGCCAGCACCTTCCAAGGGGGGACCTCCTACGAGCAGTACTTC. Protein sequence: CASTFQGGTSYEQYF.

This clonotype was seen a handful of times. The V gene is TRBV9, the J gene TRBJ2-7, with 10 bases that match TRBD1. This CDR3 contains 16 residues. Germline V gene data show CDR1 as SGDLS and CDR2 as YYNGEE. The V segment lost 4 bases and the J segment 7 bases; nucleotides outside the gene matches: 14. The CDR3 reads CASSPSWDRGTGEQYF. The CDR3 DNA is TGTGCCAGCAGCCCCTCCTGGGACAGGGGAACGGGAGAGCAGTACTTC.